This section outlines one TCR beta chain sequence together with its context. Its antigen is unidentified. The sample comes from a study of cytomegalovirus exposure and HLA in healthy donors. Study-level points and caveats: The authors listed some 160 TCR beta chains as cytomegalovirus-associated.

PCR involved 60 Vbeta and 13 Jbeta primers. The data were produced by immunoSEQ multiplex PCR, yet TCRdb's version contains in-frame clones alone and is incomplete. The repertoire includes approximately 50,000 clones, about 83% of them detected once, and about 4.3% sits in the top ten. Trimming took off 0 bases at V and 3 bases at J, with 9 bases between the two ends. CDR3 length: 14 residues. In germline, CDR1 is MNHEY, CDR2 SMNVEV (reference sequence). The TCR comes from a young man in good health and CMV-seronegative. The chain recombines TRBV27 with TRBJ2-7; a possible D gene is TRBD2 (5 bases). Sequenced sample: PBMCs. The CDR3 spells CASSLSSAGYEQYF. For the CDR3, the DNA is TGTGCCAGCAGTTTATCTTCCGCGGGCTACGAGCAGTACTTC.